This TCR beta chain originates from a study of OX40 agonist ivuxolimab in advanced cancers. On the study more broadly: An anti-OX40 (CD134) antibody with agonistic activity, ivuxolimab, was administered to patients.

Germline assignment: CDR1 SGHTA and CDR2 FQGNSA. The V gene lost 5 bases and the J gene lost 7 bases, with 12 bases spanning the gap. This CDR3 has 13 amino acids. The protocol was immunoSEQ multiplex PCR, while the TCRdb copy is restricted to in-frame clones and leaves out a portion. The data show 16,000 or so clones, 65% to 90% seen once. This sequence originates from an adult with an advanced solid tumor such as melanoma, head and neck, liver or kidney cancer. The V and J genes are TRBV7-2 and TRBJ1-5; weak D call: TRBD1 (6 bases). The sample in question was CD4+ or CD8+ T cells sorted from blood, obtained in a trial of the OX40 agonist ivuxolimab. CDR3 bases: TGTGCCAGCAGCCCTGGGACACGCCAGCCCCAGCATTTT. The encoded protein is CASSPGTRQPQHF. The full variable domain, rest sourced from reference TRBV7-2 and TRBJ1-5, is GAGVSQSPSNKVTEKGKDVELRCDPISGHTALYWYRQSLGQGLEFLIYFQGNSAPDKSGLPSDRFSAERTGGSVSTLTIQRTQQEDSAVYLCASSPGTRQPQHFGDGTRLSIL.